The 26 T cell receptor beta chains below all came from one sample that was sequenced in a study of CD8 T cells in Susac syndrome (dated by TCRdb to about 2019). Library preparation was by the immunoSEQ multiplex PCR assay. RNA was extracted using the RNeasy kit, and about 0.5 to 1 ug of the RNA was reverse transcribed with random hexamers. Clones were called with MiXCR by TCRdb after fastp trimmed the public reads at Q25, and only in-frame beta chains were retained. Records with the same CDR3 protein are collapsed into one entry carrying the most frequent genes and DNA. In this sample the table shows approximately 120,000 distinct CDR3 sequences, about nine tenths of which occur a single time. More than 0.13% of the sample is in the top ten clones. Sequencing was carried out using CD4+ T cells from PBMCs. These receptors came from a human donor in good health.

The chain joins TRBV20-1 to TRBJ2-2, with 11 bases that match TRBD1. The CDR3 runs 14 residues. CDR1 and CDR2 (germline): DFQATT, SNEGSKA (reference sequence). The junction had 7 bases not matched to a gene; V was cut back by 8 bases and J by 5 bases. CDR3 residues: CSIPRDRGTGELFF. The CDR3 DNA reads TGCAGTATTCCCCGGGACAGGGGGACCGGGGAGCTGTTTTTT.

J is TRBJ1-1 and V is TRBV5-6; D is unclear. Germline V lookup: CDR1 SGHDT, CDR2 YYEEEE. V was pared by 4 bases and J by 5 bases, with 18 bases between. CDR3 length: 15 residues. The CDR3 reads CASSPSIDLGTEAFF. The DNA of the CDR3 is TGTGCCAGCAGCCCATCCATAGACCTGGGAACTGAAGCTTTCTTT.

The chain links TRBV6-2 or TRBV6-3 to TRBJ1-6; D uncertain. This CDR3 has 16 residues. Germline lookup yields CDR1 MNHEY and CDR2 SVGEGT. Trimming left V 2 bases short and J 7 bases short, with 15 bases between. The CDR3 DNA reads as TGTGCCAGCAGTTACCCAATCAGCAGGCCGAATTCACCCCTCCACTTT. Amino acid sequence: CASSYPISRPNSPLHF.

V usage is TRBV2 and J usage is TRBJ1-5; D unresolved. This CDR3 has 15 residues. Germline loops: CDR1 SNHLY, CDR2 FYNNEI. Deletions cut 2 bases from V and 3 bases from J, with 11 bases between. DNA of the CDR3: TGTGCCAGCAGTGAAAGGGCAGCGCTCAATCAGCCCCAGCATTTT. Protein product: CASSERAALNQPQHF.

This chain uses TRBV28 with TRBJ2-3; perhaps D is TRBD1 or TRBD2 (5 bases each). This CDR3 spans 15 amino acids. CDR1 and CDR2 from the germline V gene are MDHEN and SYDVKM. V lost 3 bases and J 1 base, leaving 11 bases between the germline ends. CDR3: CASSFGTGRTDTQYF. The DNA of the CDR3 is TGTGCCAGCAGTTTCGGAACGGGGCGCACAGATACGCAGTATTTT.

The CDR3 protein is CASSQEGAPGAWELFF. The CDR3 DNA follows: TGCGCCAGCAGCCAAGAAGGGGCCCCAGGGGCCTGGGAGCTGTTTTTT. The V gene is TRBV4-3, the J gene TRBJ2-2; D is possibly TRBD1 (6 bases). Looked up from germline, CDR1 is LGHNA and CDR2 is YSLEER. The CDR3 contains 16 residues. The V end was cut by 0 bases, the J end by 9 bases, with 17 bases between.

The table lists this clonotype with a count of one. The chain is built from TRBV24-1 and TRBJ2-3; maybe TRBD2 (6 bases). Germline V gene lookup returns CDR1 KGHDR and CDR2 SFDVKD. V lost 0 bases, J lost 1 base, and 13 bases lay in between. There are 17 residues in the CDR3. The CDR3 reads CATSDLLAAGGTDTQYF. The CDR3 region has the DNA TGTGCCACCAGTGATTTGCTCGCAGCGGGTGGCACAGATACGCAGTATTTT.

In DNA form, the CDR3 reads TGTGCCACCAGCAGCCCGGGACAGACGTCCTACGAGCAGTACTTC. It encodes CATSSPGQTSYEQYF. The chain combines TRBV15 with TRBJ2-7; 7 bases agree with TRBD1. The CDR3 spans 15 residues. CDR1 is LNHNV and CDR2 is YYDKDF in the germline V gene (reference sequence). Trimming took 3 bases from V and 1 from J; bases not matched to a gene: 6.

The chain couples TRBV5-1 to TRBJ1-1; 9 positions agree with TRBD1. Germline CDR1 is SGHRS and CDR2 is YFSETQ. V lost 4 bases and J lost 1; bases outside the gene matches: 5. The CDR3 is 15 amino acids. CDR3 residues: CASSPPGQGNTEAFF. The CDR3 nucleotides read TGCGCCAGCAGCCCGCCGGGACAGGGGAACACTGAAGCTTTCTTT.

DNA of the CDR3: TGCAGCGTTGAAGATCATGAGGCGAGGGCAGATACGCAGTATTTT. It yields the protein CSVEDHEARADTQYF. The J gene is TRBJ2-3, the V gene TRBV29-1; possible D gene TRBD2, 5 bases. Germline V CDR1 and CDR2: SQVTM, ANQGSEA. The CDR3 loop spans 15 amino acids. Trimming took 0 bases from V and 4 from J, leaving 14 bases between them.

The CDR3 region has the DNA TGCAGTGCTAGGATTAGCGGGGGGGCCAGCACCGGGGAGCTGTTTTTT. The encoded protein is CSARISGGASTGELFF. The J gene is TRBJ2-2, the V gene TRBV20-1; 11 positions match TRBD2. Germline CDR1 DFQATT, CDR2 SNEGSKA (reference sequence). This CDR3 spans 16 amino acids. Losses at the gene ends were 3 bases for V and 4 bases for J; bases not matched to a gene: 7.

The rearrangement joins TRBV6-2 or TRBV6-3 to TRBJ2-1, with D maybe TRBD1 (7 bases). The CDR3 runs 15 residues. Per germline, CDR1 MNHEY and CDR2 SVGEGT. The V gene lost 3 bases and the J gene lost 7 bases, with 16 bases spanning the gap. The CDR3 nucleotides are TGTGCCAGCAGTTATGTTCGCAGGGGGGAGAATGAGCAGTTCTTC. It translates to CASSYVRRGENEQFF.

The rearrangement joins TRBV7-8 to TRBJ2-7; D perhaps matches TRBD2 (7 bases). Trimming shortened V by 5 bases and J by 2 bases, and 13 bases separated the two germline ends. Germline loops: CDR1 SGHVS, CDR2 FQNEAQ. The CDR3 totals 14 residues. The CDR3 sequence is CASSARGGTYEQYF. CDR3 coding DNA: TGTGCCAGCAGCGCTAGGGGGGGAACCTACGAGCAGTACTTC. Full variable domain (missing parts from reference TRBV7-8 and TRBJ2-7): GAGVSQSPRYKVAKRGQDVALRCDPISGHVSLFWYQQALGQGPEFLTYFQNEAQLDKSGLPSDRFFAERPEGSVSTLKIQRTQQEDSAVYLCASSARGGTYEQYFGPGTRLTVT.

The chain has TRBV19 and TRBJ2-5; D ambiguous. Germline V gene sequence: CDR1 LNHDA, CDR2 SQIVND (reference sequence). V shed 5 bases and J shed 0 bases, with 7 bases lying between them. The length of the CDR3 is 13 residues. CDR3 nucleotides: TGTGCCAGTAGTGGCTCAGACCAAGAGACCCAGTACTTC. Translated: CASSGSDQETQYF.

In its sample, this clonotype was seen once. A junction end diverges from the germline sequence, so it may reflect a read error. The V and J genes are TRBV29-1 and TRBJ1-1; 9 bases are a match to TRBD1. The length of the CDR3 is 12 residues. Looked up from germline, CDR1 is SQVTM and CDR2 is ANQGSEA. This CDR3 is CSVEDPGTGNDF. In DNA, the CDR3 is TGCAGCGTTGAAGATCCGGGGACAGGGAACGATTTT.

V gene TRBV20-1 combines with J gene TRBJ1-2; the D gene is possibly TRBD1 (6 bases). The CDR3 totals 12 residues. The ends were cut back, 6 bases at V and 2 bases at J, with 10 bases in the middle. Germline-derived CDR1 and CDR2 are DFQATT and SNEGSKA (reference sequence). CDR3 in amino acids: CSAPGQNYGYTF. The DNA for the CDR3 is TGCAGTGCCCCAGGACAGAACTATGGCTACACCTTC.

J is TRBJ2-5 and V is TRBV5-1; D is possibly TRBD1 (6 bases). CDR3 length: 15 amino acids. Germline CDR1 reads SGHRS; CDR2 reads YFSETQ. V lost 0 bases and J lost 2, with 11 bases in between. The CDR3: CASSLVLQGQETQYF. The CDR3 region has the DNA TGCGCCAGCAGCTTGGTTCTACAGGGACAAGAGACCCAGTACTTC.

This clonotype came up a few times. The chain has TRBV5-4 and TRBJ2-2; D uncertain. The CDR3 is 17 residues long. V gave up 0 bases and J gave up 0 bases, with 12 bases separating them. CDR1 and CDR2 (germline): SGHNT, YYREEE (reference sequence). CDR3 in amino acids: CASSLEGWSANTGELFF. The CDR3 bases are TGTGCCAGCAGCTTGGAAGGGTGGAGTGCGAACACCGGGGAGCTGTTTTTT.

The CDR3 DNA is TGTGCCAGCAGCTCTCTTGGGACAGGGGGCTCGGATACGCAGTATTTT. It encodes CASSSLGTGGSDTQYF. The rearrangement links TRBV7-2 to TRBJ2-3; TRBD1 matches at 12 bases. CDR1 and CDR2 (germline): SGHTA, FQGNSA. There are 16 residues in the CDR3. Germline trimming cut 4 bases from V and 6 bases from J; bases unmatched to any gene: 8. Based on the CDR3 plus reference TRBV7-2 and TRBJ2-3, the full variable domain is GAGVSQSPSNKVTEKGKDVELRCDPISGHTALYWYRQSLGQGLEFLIYFQGNSAPDKSGLPSDRFSAERTGGSVSTLTIQRTQQEDSAVYLCASSSLGTGGSDTQYFGPGTRLTVL.

V usage is TRBV28 and J usage is TRBJ2-7, with a possible D match to TRBD1 (5 bases). The CDR3 is 11 residues long. Germline V lookup: CDR1 MDHEN, CDR2 SYDVKM. V gave up 8 bases and J gave up 1 base, with 6 bases separating them. Written as DNA, the CDR3 is TGTGCCAGCGACAGTTCCTACGAGCAGTACTTC. It codes for CASDSSYEQYF. Filled out from reference TRBV28 and TRBJ2-7, the complete variable domain reads DVKVTQSSRYLVKRTGEKVFLECVQDMDHENMFWYRQDPGLGLRLIYFSYDVKMKEKGDIPEGYSVSREKKERFSLILESASTNQTSMYLCASDSSYEQYFGPGTRLTVT.

V gene TRBV4-2 combines with J gene TRBJ1-2; D uncertain. The CDR3 is 14 amino acids. Per germline, CDR1 LGHNA and CDR2 YNFKEQ. Trimming removed 0 bases at V and 2 bases at J, with 7 bases between. CDR3 sequence reads: CASSQDPRNYGYTF. CDR3 bases: TGTGCCAGCAGCCAAGATCCCAGGAACTATGGCTACACCTTC.

This rearrangement joins TRBV30 to TRBJ2-7; D may match TRBD1 or TRBD2 (6 bases each). CDR1 is GTSNPN and CDR2 is SVGIG in the germline V gene (reference sequence). The CDR3 is 11 residues long. V lost 5 bases and J lost 6, with 11 bases in between. The CDR3 region has the DNA TGTGCCTGGCGACAGGAGGGCGAGCAGTACTTC. This codes for CAWRQEGEQYF.

This chain joins TRBV7-2 and TRBJ2-5, with 11 bases matching TRBD2. The CDR3 loop spans 15 amino acids. Germline V CDR1 and CDR2: SGHTA, FQGNSA. V shed 5 bases and J 5 bases; nucleotides not matched to a gene: 7. The CDR3 DNA sequence: TGTGCCAGCAGCCTCCCGACTAGCGGGACGGAGACCCAGTACTTC. The encoded protein is CASSLPTSGTETQYF.

The chain recombines TRBV6-5 with TRBJ2-5, with D tentatively TRBD2 (6 bases). Trimming took 1 base from V and 4 from J, leaving 7 bases between them. Per germline, CDR1 MNHEY and CDR2 SVGAGI. The CDR3 contains 13 residues. In DNA, the CDR3 is TGTGCCAGCAGTTACTACGGGGGAGAGACCCAGTACTTC. It is translated as CASSYYGGETQYF.

The CDR3 DNA sequence: TGTGCCAGCAGCCAAGTAAGGTTAGACAGGGGGCAGGGGGATACGCAGTATTTT. This codes for CASSQVRLDRGQGDTQYF. The rearrangement joins TRBV3-1 to TRBJ2-3; TRBD1 aligns across 10 bases. This CDR3 spans 18 amino acids. The germline CDR1 and CDR2 sequences are LGHDT and YNNKEL (reference sequence). The V segment lost 1 base and the J segment 6 bases; nucleotides outside the gene matches: 13.

The V gene is TRBV20-1, the J gene TRBJ1-1; D is ambiguous. Looked up from germline, CDR1 is DFQATT and CDR2 is SNEGSKA (reference sequence). V lost 1 base to trimming and J lost 2 bases, with 2 bases between them. The CDR3 has 11 residues. CDR3 region: CSARANTEAFF. DNA for the CDR3: TGCAGTGCTAGAGCTAACACTGAAGCTTTCTTT.